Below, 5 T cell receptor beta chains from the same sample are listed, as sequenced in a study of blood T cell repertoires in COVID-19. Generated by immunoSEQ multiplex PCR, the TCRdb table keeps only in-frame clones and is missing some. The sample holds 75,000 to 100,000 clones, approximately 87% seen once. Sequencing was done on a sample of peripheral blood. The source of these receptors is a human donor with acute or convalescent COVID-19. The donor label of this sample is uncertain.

The CDR3 sequence is CASSQGASGGAVQETQYF. The DNA of the CDR3 is TGTGCCAGCAGCCAAGGGGCTAGCGGGGGGGCCGTCCAAGAGACCCAGTACTTC. The chain recombines TRBV4-2 with TRBJ2-5, with 12 bases lining up with TRBD2. The CDR3 covers 18 residues. From germline, CDR1 is LGHNA and CDR2 YNFKEQ. V was pared by 1 base and J by 1 base, with 7 bases of the junction left unmatched.

DNA for the CDR3: TGCGCCAGCAGCGAAGCGGGGGACGGCTACACCTTC. Translated, it gives CASSEAGDGYTF. V and J are TRBV5-1 and TRBJ1-2; a possible D gene is TRBD1 (5 bases). CDR3 length equals 12 residues. Germline assignment: CDR1 SGHRS and CDR2 YFSETQ. Trimming pared 4 bases from V and 8 bases from J, leaving 12 bases between.

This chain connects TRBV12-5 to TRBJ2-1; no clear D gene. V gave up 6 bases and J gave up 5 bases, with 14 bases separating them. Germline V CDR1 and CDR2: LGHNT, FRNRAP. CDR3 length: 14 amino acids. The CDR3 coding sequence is TGTGCTAGTGGCGCGATCCGTCATAACAATGAGCAGTTCTTC. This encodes CASGAIRHNNEQFF.

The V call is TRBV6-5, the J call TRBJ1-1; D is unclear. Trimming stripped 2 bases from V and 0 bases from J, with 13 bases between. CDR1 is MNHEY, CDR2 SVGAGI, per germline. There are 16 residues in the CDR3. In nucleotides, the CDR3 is TGTGCCAGCAGTTACGGTGGTAGAGGGTTGAACACTGAAGCTTTCTTT. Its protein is CASSYGGRGLNTEAFF.

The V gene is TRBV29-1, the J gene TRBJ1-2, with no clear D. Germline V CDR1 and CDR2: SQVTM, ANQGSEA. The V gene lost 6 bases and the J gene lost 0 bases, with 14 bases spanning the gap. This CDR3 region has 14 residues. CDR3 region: CSVLGGPTNYGYTF. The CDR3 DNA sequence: TGCAGCGTCCTTGGCGGGCCTACTAACTATGGCTACACCTTC.